Presented here are 29 T cell receptor beta chains from one specimen sequenced in a study of T-cell reconstitution after alpha-beta-depleted transplantation in children. Unique molecular identifiers were used to barcode this TCRbeta library. TCRdb re-derived calls from the PCR reads in MiXCR, one entry per CDR3 protein. The repertoire holds approximately 300,000 distinct CDR3 sequences, with roughly 11% as singletons. The specimen was peripheral blood, collected 180 days after TCRalphabeta/CD19-depleted stem cell transplant. Receptors originate from a male patient aged 2 to 9 who had a stem cell transplant for chronic granulomatous disease, so the T cells may come from the graft donor.

The sample holds many counts of this clonotype. The chain recombines TRBV6-6 with TRBJ2-2; possible D gene TRBD1, 5 bases. The CDR3 has 12 amino acids. CDR1 MNHNY and CDR2 SVGAGI come from the germline V gene (reference sequence). V was cut by 10 bases and J by 3 bases, with 9 bases left in between. The chain's CDR3 is CATCRDTGELFF. The CDR3 bases are TGTGCCACCTGCAGGGACACCGGGGAGCTGTTTTTT.

In regard to this clonotype: A much larger clone differs from this one at a single base, so this may be a read error. The chain carries TRBV29-1 and TRBJ2-1; D possibly corresponds to TRBD2 (7 bases). Germline V gene sequence: CDR1 SQVTM, CDR2 ANQGSEA. V lost 4 bases and J lost 10, with 23 bases in between. The CDR3 spans 15 residues. As DNA, the CDR3 is TGCAGCGTTGTCGGTTGGGGCGCGGGGGCCCCCGAGCAGTTCTTC. Its protein is CSVVGWGAGAPEQFF.

This clonotype was recorded a few times. The V gene is TRBV2, the J gene TRBJ2-2; TRBD2 is a possible D gene (6 bases). CDR1 is SNHLY and CDR2 is FYNNEI in the germline V gene. The CDR3 covers 16 residues. V lost 6 bases, J lost 0 bases, and 14 bases lay in between. DNA for the CDR3: TGTGCCAGCAGCGGCTTGGCGGGATCGAACACCGGGGAGCTGTTTTTT. It translates to CASSGLAGSNTGELFF.

This clonotype was seen at least ten times. The CDR3 spells CSASKSSEQYF. The CDR3 DNA reads as TGCAGTGCTAGTAAGTCGTCCGAGCAGTACTTC. The J gene is TRBJ2-7, the V gene TRBV20-1; the D is unclear. The CDR3 runs to 11 residues. Germline assignment: CDR1 DFQATT and CDR2 SNEGSKA (reference sequence). Trimming took 3 bases from V and 6 from J, leaving 9 bases between them.

Remarks on this clonotype: A much larger clone is a single base away; this may be a read error. The chain joins TRBV12-3 or TRBV12-4 to TRBJ1-3; 9 nucleotides match TRBD1. CDR3 size: 15 residues. The CDR3 DNA sequence: TGTGGCAGCAGTTCGAACAGGGGGCCTGGAAACACCATATATTTT. Its protein product is CGSSSNRGPGNTIYF.

At least ten counts were recorded for this clonotype. J is TRBJ2-5 and V is TRBV6-5; D possibly corresponds to TRBD2 (7 bases). This CDR3 is built from 14 residues. V was trimmed by 6 bases and J by 5 bases, leaving 16 bases between them. Germline V gives CDR1 MNHEY, CDR2 SVGAGI. CDR3 nucleotide sequence: TGTGCCAGCAGAAGAGGGGGAGGGAGGGAGACCCAGTACTTC. Amino acid sequence: CASRRGGGRETQYF.

This clonotype was seen repeatedly, ten times or more. The V gene is TRBV5-1, the J gene TRBJ2-6; TRBD1 aligns across 9 bases. V dropped 0 bases and J dropped 3; count of bases not matched to a gene: 10. Germline V lookup: CDR1 SGHRS, CDR2 YFSETQ. The CDR3 is 19 amino acids. The CDR3 DNA reads TGCGCCAGCAGCTTGGAATCGGGGAGACAGGGGGTTGGGGCCAACGTCCTGACTTTC. Translated, it gives CASSLESGRQGVGANVLTF.

This clonotype came up many times. This chain connects TRBV5-1 to TRBJ1-1; D is perhaps TRBD1 (6 bases). Germline V gene lookup returns CDR1 SGHRS and CDR2 YFSETQ. The CDR3 is 15 amino acids. The V end lost 4 bases, the J end lost 0 bases, and 13 bases lay between the germline ends. The CDR3 sequence: CASSAKTGVNTEAFF. CDR3 coding DNA: TGCGCCAGCAGCGCAAAGACAGGAGTGAACACTGAAGCTTTCTTT.

This clonotype counts as medium-sized. The genes are TRBV5-1 and TRBJ2-5, with 8 nucleotides matching TRBD2. Trimming removed 2 bases from V and 2 bases from J; junction bases left unmatched: 8. Germline loops: CDR1 SGHRS, CDR2 YFSETQ. This CDR3 is built from 16 residues. The DNA for the CDR3 is TGCGCCAGCAGCTTCACCTCTAGCGGGCCACAAGAGACCCAGTACTTC. This encodes CASSFTSSGPQETQYF.

This clonotype was observed many times. V and J are TRBV28 and TRBJ1-3, with 7 bases that match TRBD1. CDR1 is MDHEN, CDR2 SYDVKM, per germline. The CDR3 loop spans 15 amino acids. Germline trimming cut 6 bases from V and 4 bases from J; bases unmatched to any gene: 9. The CDR3 here is CASSRHPGQGNTIYF. The CDR3 coding sequence is TGTGCCAGCAGCCGACATCCGGGACAGGGAAACACCATATATTTT.

Concerning this clonotype itself: One junction end does not reproduce the germline sequence, and a read error may be involved. The gene calls are TRBV13 and TRBJ2-1, with 9 bases that match TRBD2. The CDR3 runs to 18 residues. Germline CDR1 and CDR2: PRHDT and FYEKMQ (reference sequence). CDR3 in amino acids: CARSFRLAGTSSYNEQFF. DNA of the CDR3: TGTGCCAGGAGCTTTAGGCTAGCGGGGACAAGCTCCTACAATGAGCAGTTCTTC.

About this clonotype itself: The junction differs from germline at one of its ends, possibly a read error. The rearrangement uses TRBV28 and TRBJ1-1, with no clear D. The length of the CDR3 is 11 residues. Germline CDR1 MDHEN, CDR2 SYDVKM. The CDR3 coding sequence is TGTACCAGCAGGTCCAACACTGAAGCTTTCTTT. Its translation is CTSRSNTEAFF. Filled out from reference TRBV28 and TRBJ1-1, the complete variable domain reads DVKVTQSSRYLVKRTGEKVFLECVQDMDHENMFWYRQDPGLGLRLIYFSYDVKMKEKGDIPEGYSVSREKKERFSLILESASTNQTSMYLCTSRSNTEAFFGQGTRLTVV.

Ten or more counts support this clonotype. This chain uses TRBV4-2 with TRBJ2-7; 7 bases agree with TRBD1. The V and J ends lost 0 bases and 4 bases, in that order; junction bases with no gene match: 9. Germline loops: CDR1 LGHNA, CDR2 YNFKEQ. This CDR3 is 16 amino acids long. The DNA of the CDR3 is TGTGCCAGCAGCCAAGATCTGGGGACAGCAACTTACGAGCAGTACTTC. This gives the protein CASSQDLGTATYEQYF.

This clonotype came up many times. J is TRBJ1-4 and V is TRBV7-3; 8 positions agree with TRBD1. The V gene's germline CDR1 is SGHTA and CDR2 FQGTGA. With V trimmed by 5 bases and J by 5 bases, 4 bases remained unmatched. The length of the CDR3 is 14 residues. CDR3 DNA sequence: TGTGCCAGCAGCACCAGGGGGCACAATGAAAAACTGTTTTTT. Translation: CASSTRGHNEKLFF. The complete variable domain, with remaining parts taken from reference TRBV7-3 and TRBJ1-4, reads GAGVSQTPSNKVTEKGKYVELRCDPISGHTALYWYRQSLGQGPEFLIYFQGTGAADDSGLPNDRFFAVRPEGSVSTLKIQRTERGDSAVYLCASSTRGHNEKLFFGSGTQLSVL.

This clonotype was seen at least ten times. CDR3 sequence (DNA): TGTGCCAGCAGTCCCGCCCCCGGGACTAGCCTCGAGCAGTACTTC. Its translation: CASSPAPGTSLEQYF. The V call is TRBV28, the J call TRBJ2-7; 9 bases map to TRBD2. CDR3 length: 15 amino acids. Losses at the gene ends were 5 bases for V and 6 bases for J; bases not matched to a gene: 11. Germline values: CDR1 MDHEN, CDR2 SYDVKM.

This clonotype was detected many times. This chain joins TRBV5-1 and TRBJ2-3; the D gene is possibly TRBD2 (6 bases). Per germline, CDR1 SGHRS and CDR2 YFSETQ. Between the trimmed V and J ends, which lost 7 bases and 4 bases, there was a span of 16 bases. This CDR3 is 14 amino acids long. The CDR3 region is CASLEGLFPDTQYF. The CDR3 DNA reads TGCGCCAGCTTGGAGGGGCTCTTTCCAGATACGCAGTATTTT. The complete variable domain, with remaining parts taken from reference TRBV5-1 and TRBJ2-3, reads KAGVTQTPRYLIKTRGQQVTLSCSPISGHRSVSWYQQTPGQGLQFLFEYFSETQRNKGNFPGRFSGRQFSNSRSEMNVSTLELGDSALYLCASLEGLFPDTQYFGPGTRLTVL.

This clonotype appeared many times. The rearrangement uses TRBV20-1 and TRBJ2-1; the match to TRBD1 covers 10 bases. This CDR3 is 13 amino acids long. The ends lost 6 bases at V and 5 bases at J; junction bases unmatched: 4. Germline lookup yields CDR1 DFQATT and CDR2 SNEGSKA (reference sequence). The CDR3 here is CSAYGQGDNEQFF. The CDR3, as DNA: TGCAGTGCCTATGGACAGGGGGACAATGAGCAGTTCTTC.

At least ten counts were recorded for this clonotype. The chain carries TRBV14 and TRBJ2-5; 13 bases are a match to TRBD2. The CDR3 is 17 residues long. With 0 bases clipped from V and 5 bases from J, the junction kept 6 bases outside the gene matches. CDR1 and CDR2 (germline): SGHDN, FVKESK. The chain's CDR3 is CASSQELTSGRRETQYF. The CDR3 nucleotides read TGTGCCAGCAGCCAAGAGTTGACTAGCGGGAGGAGGGAGACCCAGTACTTC. The full variable domain, with the rest looked up from reference TRBV14 and TRBJ2-5, is EAGVTQFPSHSVIEKGQTVTLRCDPISGHDNLYWYRRVMGKEIKFLLHFVKESKQDESGMPNNRFLAERTGGTYSTLKVQPAELEDSGVYFCASSQELTSGRRETQYFGPGTRLLVL.

The rearrangement uses TRBV11-2 and TRBJ2-1, with D tentatively TRBD1 or TRBD2 (6 bases each). Germline V lookup: CDR1 SGHAT, CDR2 FQNNGV. The V and J ends lost 6 bases and 3 bases respectively, with 18 bases between them. This CDR3 contains 16 residues. CDR3 sequence reads: CASSRRGDGYYNEQFF. In nucleotides, the CDR3 is TGTGCCAGCAGTAGAAGGGGGGATGGATACTACAATGAGCAGTTCTTC.

To note about this clonotype: A much larger clone differs from this one at a single base, so this may be a read error. The chain employs TRBV12-3 or TRBV12-4 and TRBJ2-1; tentative D call: TRBD2 (6 bases). V lost 5 bases, J lost 10 bases, and 18 bases lay in between. This CDR3 has 14 residues. The CDR3 DNA reads as TGTGCCAGCAGTGCGAGACTAGTGCTGTCCGAGCAGTTCTTC. Protein product: CASSARLVLSEQFF.

Regarding this clonotype: One end of the junction does not line up with germline, which may come from a read error. The chain has TRBV2 and TRBJ2-3; 8 bases match TRBD2. The CDR3 consists of 11 residues. Germline V gene sequence: CDR1 SNHLY, CDR2 FYNNEI. The CDR3 sequence: CSSGSENTQYF. DNA for the CDR3: TGTTCCAGCGGGAGCGAAAATACGCAGTATTTT.

This clonotype came up a few times. The chain couples TRBV19 to TRBJ1-6; D is unclear. The CDR3 runs 13 residues. V dropped 1 base and J dropped 7 bases, with 5 bases sitting between them. Looked up from germline, CDR1 is LNHDA and CDR2 is SQIVND (reference sequence). In nucleotides, the CDR3 is TGTGCCAGTAGTATAGTAGAGAATTCACCCCTCCACTTT. This gives the protein CASSIVENSPLHF. Using reference TRBV19 and TRBJ1-6 for the parts outside the CDR3, the full variable domain is DGGITQSPKYLFRKEGQNVTLSCEQNLNHDAMYWYRQDPGQGLRLIYYSQIVNDFQKGDIAEGYSVSREKKESFPLTVTSAQKNPTAFYLCASSIVENSPLHFGNGTRLTVT.

This clonotype was detected ten times or more. The CDR3 spells CASSPIGTSPDTQYF. The CDR3 DNA reads TGTGCCAGCAGTCCCATCGGGACTAGCCCAGATACGCAGTATTTT. This chain connects TRBV6-2 or TRBV6-3 to TRBJ2-3, with 9 bases aligning to TRBD2. CDR1 MNHEY and CDR2 SVGEGT come from the germline V gene. The CDR3 covers 15 residues. V lost 5 bases, J lost 4 bases, and 7 bases stayed unmatched.

The rearrangement links TRBV20-1 to TRBJ2-7, with TRBD2 identical over 7 bases. J was trimmed by 5 bases and V by 4 bases; bases with no gene match: 8. The CDR3 consists of 13 residues. Germline CDR1 DFQATT, CDR2 SNEGSKA (reference sequence). CDR3 amino acids: CSAIFPSGHEQYF. CDR3 in DNA: TGCAGTGCTATCTTTCCTAGCGGCCACGAGCAGTACTTC.

In its sample, this clonotype was seen many times. The chain links TRBV7-9 to TRBJ2-7; possible D gene TRBD2, 6 bases. Trimming left V 4 bases short and J 3 bases short, with 16 bases between. This CDR3 region has 15 residues. Looked up from germline, CDR1 is SEHNR and CDR2 is FQNEAQ (reference sequence). In DNA form, the CDR3 reads TGTGCCAGCAGCTCTCGGGACTGGGGAGTCTACGAGCAGTACTTC. Its protein product is CASSSRDWGVYEQYF.

This clonotype was detected many times. The chain uses TRBV5-6 and TRBJ2-1; 14 bases match TRBD2. V was pared by 6 bases and J by 9 bases, with 8 bases of the junction left unmatched. This CDR3 spans 15 amino acids. In germline, CDR1 is SGHDT, CDR2 YYEEEE. This CDR3 reads CASKETSGRGREQFF. The DNA of the CDR3 is TGTGCCAGCAAGGAGACTAGCGGGAGGGGACGTGAGCAGTTCTTC.

The table lists this clonotype with many counts. V usage is TRBV5-1 and J usage is TRBJ2-1; tentatively, D is TRBD2 (5 bases). The germline V gene encodes CDR1 SGHRS and CDR2 YFSETQ. This CDR3 is 16 amino acids long. Trimming shortened V by 1 base and J by 7 bases, and 18 bases separated the two germline ends. CDR3 coding DNA: TGCGCCAGCAGCTTGCTCCCGGGGAGAGCGGCGAATGAGCAGTTCTTC. It encodes CASSLLPGRAANEQFF.

This clonotype has a count of ten or more. The genes are TRBV9 and TRBJ2-7, with a weak D call TRBD2 (5 bases). Germline assignment: CDR1 SGDLS and CDR2 YYNGEE. CDR3 length equals 12 residues. V was trimmed by 4 bases and J by 2 bases, leaving 7 bases between them. The CDR3 region is CASSPGAYEQYF. The CDR3 region has the DNA TGTGCCAGCAGCCCCGGGGCCTACGAGCAGTACTTC.

The chain couples TRBV7-9 to TRBJ2-3; D is possibly TRBD2 (6 bases). Looked up from germline, CDR1 is SEHNR and CDR2 is FQNEAQ (reference sequence). V was clipped by 5 bases and J by 5 bases, with 17 bases between them. The CDR3 extends over 15 amino acids. This CDR3 reads CASSPRPPRGDTQYF. CDR3 coding DNA: TGTGCCAGCAGCCCCCGCCCGCCGCGGGGAGATACGCAGTATTTT.